This T cell receptor beta chain is drawn from a study of CD8 T cells in ankylosing spondylitis. Germline CDR1 and CDR2: SGHKS and YYEKEE (reference sequence). There are 16 residues in the CDR3. J was trimmed by 1 base and V by 0 bases; bases with no gene match: 6. This clonotype occurred a few times. TCRdb processed the 5' RACE reads anew with MiXCR; each CDR3 protein has one entry. The sample includes about 260,000 distinct CDR3 sequences, 20% of them seen just once. The J gene is TRBJ2-7, the V gene TRBV5-5, with 8 bases that match TRBD1. Sequencing was performed on blood, either unsorted or a sorted T cell fraction (not recorded which). The sequence derives from a male donor with ankylosing spondylitis or in good health (not recorded which). The CDR3 here is CASSLGSTGASYEQYV. CDR3 DNA: TGTGCCAGCAGCTTGGGGTCGACAGGGGCGTCCTACGAGCAGTACGTC.